This T cell receptor delta chain originates from a study of gamma-delta T cells after stem cell transplantation. The sample holds a few counts of this clone. Translating this DNA gives a protein that differs at residue 6 from the TCRdb one, which belongs to a much larger clone; a read error is likely, and the protein shown is this translation. Germline CDR1 is GEAIGNYY and CDR2 is EKD. The CDR3 spans 16 residues. V lost 0 bases and J lost 1, with 14 bases in between. TCRdb re-called clones from the RT-PCR reads using CATT. The sample shows over 9,000 delta-chain clones, roughly 1.3% of them seen only once.

The sequencing sample was made of gamma-delta T cells. This clonotype was obtained from a human donor. It is not recorded whose cells these are; they may come from a transplant donor. V usage is TRDV2 and J usage is TRDJ1; perhaps TRDD3 as D (5 bases). DNA of the CDR3: TGTGCCTGTGACACCTTGGGGTTCTCGCCCACCGATAAACTCATCTTT. It codes for CACDTLGFSPTDKLIF.